This TCR beta chain was sequenced for a study of radiotherapy plus CTLA-4 blockade in lung cancer (dated by TCRdb to 2016 to 2018). The study in broad terms: Among the enrolled patients, approximately 18% had an objective response, and 31% reached disease control.

What the work shows at the level of the full study, not this receptor alone: TCR clones derived from tumors expanded in peripheral blood after treatment with radiotherapy and ipilimumab. The strongest predictors of response, as reported, were early dynamic changes in blood T cell clones along with a rise in serum interferon-beta after radiation.

The method was the immunoSEQ multiplex PCR assay. The immuneACCESS repertoire file appears here via TCRdb, limited to in-frame rearrangements. These files lack a portion of the clones; in checked studies, under half of the deficit traces to unresolved V genes, and the cause of the others is not known. The sample data list around 100,000 clones, and roughly 74% of these were observed just once. The ten most abundant clones make up approximately 2.8% of the sample. Regarding this clone: Its antigen is not yet known. Qualities for individual bases were not recorded, and no much larger clone is one base off.

The study tested focal radiation therapy combined with CTLA-4 blockade (ipilimumab) in patients with chemo-refractory metastatic non-small-cell lung cancer. Sequenced here: peripheral blood, sampled from a patient treated with radiotherapy plus ipilimumab. The receptor was derived from a human donor with non-small cell lung cancer who had a partial response to radiotherapy plus ipilimumab. Some clones in this sample may be carry-over from other donors' samples.

The encoded CDR3 is CASSSTAGGTYNEQFF. Read as DNA, the sequence is TGTGCCAGCAGCTCAACCGCGGGAGGAACCTACAATGAGCAGTTCTTC. The chain employs TRBV28 and TRBJ2-1; 8 middle bases align to TRBD2. The germline V gene yields MDHEN for CDR1 and SYDVKM for CDR2. V ends up 6 bases short and J 2 bases short, with an unmatched junction base count of 9. The CDR3 spans 16 residues, from the cysteine through the phenylalanine. Just the 48-base CDR3 DNA is kept, in frame starting at base 1.